The 3 T cell receptor beta chains reported below all come from one sample, sequenced in a study of T cell responses to AZD1222 COVID-19 vaccine. Produced via immunoSEQ multiplex PCR; TCRdb's table is partial and in-frame only. The sample records around 160,000 clones, around 90% being singletons. The specimen was peripheral blood, collected 28 days after the second AZD1222 dose. These receptors all stem from an adult who received the AZD1222 COVID-19 vaccine.

The chain links TRBV7-6 to TRBJ2-5, with D perhaps TRBD1 (6 bases). There are 14 residues in the CDR3. V was trimmed by 5 bases and J by 0 bases, leaving 10 bases between them. Germline V CDR1 and CDR2: SGHVS, FNYEAQ. As DNA, the CDR3 is TGTGCCAGCAGCCTGACAGGTTACCAAGAGACCCAGTACTTC. It is translated as CASSLTGYQETQYF.

This chain connects TRBV5-1 to TRBJ1-1; D uncertain. V was pared by 0 bases and J by 0 bases, with 15 bases between. This CDR3 spans 17 amino acids. The germline CDR1 and CDR2 sequences are SGHRS and YFSETQ. The CDR3 loop is CASSLVVGNFMNTEAFF. The CDR3 DNA sequence: TGCGCCAGCAGCTTGGTTGTAGGCAACTTCATGAACACTGAAGCTTTCTTT.

V usage is TRBV7-6 and J usage is TRBJ1-2; TRBD1 might be the D (5 bases). There are 11 residues in the CDR3. Trimming took 5 bases from V and 13 from J, leaving 14 bases between them. Germline values: CDR1 SGHVS, CDR2 FNYEAQ. CDR3 protein: CASSPYRGGTF. The CDR3 nucleotides read TGTGCCAGCAGCCCCTACCGGGGGGGCACCTTC.